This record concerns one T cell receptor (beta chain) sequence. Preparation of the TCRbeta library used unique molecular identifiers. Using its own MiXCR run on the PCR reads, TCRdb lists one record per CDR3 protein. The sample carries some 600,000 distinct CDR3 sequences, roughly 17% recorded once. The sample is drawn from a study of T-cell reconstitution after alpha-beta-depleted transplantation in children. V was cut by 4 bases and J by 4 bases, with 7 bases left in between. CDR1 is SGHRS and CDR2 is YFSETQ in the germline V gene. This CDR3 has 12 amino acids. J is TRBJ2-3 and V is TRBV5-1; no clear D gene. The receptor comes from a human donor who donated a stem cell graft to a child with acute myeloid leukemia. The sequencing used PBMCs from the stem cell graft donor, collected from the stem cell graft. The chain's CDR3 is CASSPDSDTQYF. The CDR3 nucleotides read TGCGCCAGCAGCCCTGATTCAGATACGCAGTATTTT.